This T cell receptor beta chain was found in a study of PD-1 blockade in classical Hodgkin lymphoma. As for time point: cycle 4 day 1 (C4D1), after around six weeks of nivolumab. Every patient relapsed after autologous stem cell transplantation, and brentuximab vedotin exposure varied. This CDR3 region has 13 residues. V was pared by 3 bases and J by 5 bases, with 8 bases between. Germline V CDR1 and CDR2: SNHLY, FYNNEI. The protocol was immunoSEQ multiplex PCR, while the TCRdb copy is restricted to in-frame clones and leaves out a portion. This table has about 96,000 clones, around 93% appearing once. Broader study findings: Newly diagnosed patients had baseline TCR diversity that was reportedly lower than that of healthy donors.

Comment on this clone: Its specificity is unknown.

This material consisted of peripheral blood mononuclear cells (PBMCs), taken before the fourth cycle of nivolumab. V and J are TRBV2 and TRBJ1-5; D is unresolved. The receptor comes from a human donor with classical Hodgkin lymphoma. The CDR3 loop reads CASSEPRYQPQHF. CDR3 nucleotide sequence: TGTGCCAGCAGTGAGCCGCGGTATCAGCCCCAGCATTTT.